There are many counts of the clone carrying this T cell receptor (beta chain). Its specificity is unknown. The source of the sample is a study of T cells after yellow fever vaccination. Study-level findings and limits: The booster response re-showed most primary clones: 96% CD4, roughly 91% CD8.

Trimming took 2 bases from V and 2 from J, leaving 9 bases between them. The germline V gene has CDR1 KGHSH and CDR2 LQKENI. This CDR3 contains 14 residues. UMIs were added to TCR cDNA along with a universal primer site when it was made by 5'RACE template switching. TCRdb passed the 5' RACE reads through MiXCR, listing each CDR3 protein once. The repertoire holds about 240,000 distinct CDR3 sequences, with 6.9% as singletons. Source: CD4+ T cells sorted from PBMCs, taken 15 days after the yellow fever booster vaccination. This chain uses TRBV18 with TRBJ1-1; D unresolved. The source is a young man who received the YFV17D yellow fever vaccine. CDR3 nucleotides: TGTGCCAGCTCACCATGGCAAATTAACACTGAAGCTTTCTTT. This gives the protein CASSPWQINTEAFF.